What follows are 24 T cell receptor beta chains derived from one specimen sequenced in a study of a mutant IDH1 vaccine in newly diagnosed glioma. Time point reported: week 47, end of study. Vaccination comprised doses that each held 300 ug of mutant IDH1 20-mer peptide, plus topical imiquimod. The antigens these receptors bind are not known. Sequencing was performed with immunoSEQ multiplex PCR; in TCRdb, only in-frame clones are kept and a portion is missing. The repertoire holds around 30,000 clones, with roughly nine tenths as singletons. The sample was PBMCs, taken from a glioma patient whose treatment included an IDH1 peptide vaccine. Receptor source: a man aged 35-49 years with glioma.

The J gene is TRBJ1-1, the V gene TRBV19, with 8 nucleotides matching TRBD1. Germline trimming cut 5 bases from V and 3 bases from J; bases unmatched to any gene: 8. The V gene's germline CDR1 is LNHDA and CDR2 SQIVND (reference sequence). The CDR3 spans 15 residues. CDR3 region: CASSPRGRRDTEAFF. CDR3 nucleotide sequence: TGTGCCAGTAGTCCCAGGGGGCGAAGGGACACTGAAGCTTTCTTT. Based on the CDR3 plus reference TRBV19 and TRBJ1-1, the full variable domain is DGGITQSPKYLFRKEGQNVTLSCEQNLNHDAMYWYRQDPGQGLRLIYYSQIVNDFQKGDIAEGYSVSREKKESFPLTVTSAQKNPTAFYLCASSPRGRRDTEAFFGQGTRLTVV.

The chain employs TRBV7-8 and TRBJ2-4; D not certain. Germline values: CDR1 SGHVS, CDR2 FQNEAQ. The CDR3 contains 15 residues. The V end lost 3 bases, the J end lost 0 bases, and 9 bases lay between the germline ends. CDR3 amino acids: CASSFLALAKNIQYF. The CDR3 nucleotides read TGTGCCAGCAGCTTCCTTGCCTTAGCCAAAAACATTCAGTACTTC.

V gene TRBV6-5 combines with J gene TRBJ1-1, with a possible D match to TRBD1 (5 bases). V lost 7 bases and J 4 bases, leaving 13 bases between the germline ends. The CDR3 has 13 amino acids. Germline-derived CDR1 and CDR2 are MNHEY and SVGAGI. The CDR3 region has the DNA TGTGCCAGCACTTTGCCTGGGGGCACTGAAGCTTTCTTT. Residues: CASTLPGGTEAFF.

The chain combines TRBV5-6 with TRBJ1-5; the match to TRBD1 covers 8 bases. The CDR3 spans 15 residues. J gave up 5 bases and V 2 bases, and 6 bases lay outside the gene matches. Germline assignment: CDR1 SGHDT and CDR2 YYEEEE. The CDR3 DNA sequence: TGTGCCAGCAGCTTCACCGGGACAGGTTATCAGCCCCAGCATTTT. Protein: CASSFTGTGYQPQHF.

The chain recombines TRBV2 with TRBJ1-2; tentatively, D is TRBD1 (6 bases). The germline gives CDR1 SNHLY, CDR2 FYNNEI. V lost 1 base, J lost 6 bases, and 12 bases lay in between. CDR3 size: 14 residues. Written as DNA, the CDR3 is TGTGCCAGCAGTGAAGACAGGGCAGGGGATGGCTACACCTTC. Amino acid sequence: CASSEDRAGDGYTF.

This sequence joins TRBV27 and TRBJ2-5; no definite D call. This CDR3 spans 10 amino acids. Trimming cost V 5 bases and J 2 bases, with 0 bases left between them. Germline V gives CDR1 MNHEY, CDR2 SMNVEV (reference sequence). CDR3 DNA sequence: TGTGCCAGCAGTCAAGAGACCCAGTACTTC. It encodes CASSQETQYF.

The chain links TRBV29-1 to TRBJ1-2; 8 bases line up with TRBD1. Germline trimming cut 6 bases from V and 6 bases from J; bases unmatched to any gene: 9. The germline V gene has CDR1 SQVTM and CDR2 ANQGSEA. This CDR3 region has 13 residues. CDR3 protein: CSVGEDRGNGYTF. DNA of the CDR3: TGCAGCGTCGGTGAAGACAGGGGCAATGGCTACACCTTC.

This clone was detected only a few times. The gene calls are TRBV11-1 and TRBJ1-2; 7 bases are a match to TRBD1. Trimming cost V 7 bases and J 4 bases; bases outside gene matches: 12. The CDR3 consists of 15 residues. Germline V gene lookup returns CDR1 SGHAT and CDR2 FQDESV (reference sequence). The CDR3 coding sequence is TGTGCCAGCACCGAAAGGTCCAGGGACAGCTATGGCTACACCTTC. Its protein is CASTERSRDSYGYTF.

The chain has TRBV27 and TRBJ2-3, with a tentative D call TRBD2 (7 bases). This CDR3 region has 16 residues. Germline V gives CDR1 MNHEY, CDR2 SMNVEV (reference sequence). V was pared by 2 bases and J by 5 bases, with 17 bases between. CDR3 amino acids: CASSLPQGGSGDTQYF. As DNA, the CDR3 is TGTGCCAGCAGTTTACCACAGGGAGGGTCGGGAGATACGCAGTATTTT.

The chain is built from TRBV10-1 and TRBJ2-1; no clear D. Looked up from germline, CDR1 is WNHNN and CDR2 is SYGVQD (reference sequence). This CDR3 comprises 14 residues. The germline V and J ends were trimmed by 8 bases and 5 bases, with 16 bases remaining between them. Here the CDR3 reads CASRRTPLHNEQFF. The CDR3 DNA reads as TGCGCCAGCCGACGAACTCCCCTTCACAATGAGCAGTTCTTC.

The chain employs TRBV27 and TRBJ1-4, with TRBD1 identical over 7 bases. The CDR3 spans 18 residues. V shed 4 bases and J 4 bases; nucleotides not matched to a gene: 15. Germline lookup yields CDR1 MNHEY and CDR2 SMNVEV (reference sequence). This CDR3 reads CASSSQGRAVGGNEKLFF. The CDR3 DNA reads as TGTGCCAGCAGTTCACAGGGGAGGGCGGTGGGGGGTAATGAAAAACTGTTTTTT.

The rearrangement joins TRBV10-3 to TRBJ2-5, with TRBD1 identical over 8 bases. CDR1 is ENHRY, CDR2 SYGVKD, per germline. The CDR3 contains 14 residues. V was pared by 10 bases and J by 4 bases, with 11 bases of the junction left unmatched. DNA for the CDR3: TGTGCCACTCGACAGGGGATTGTAGTAGAGACCCAGTACTTC. As protein: CATRQGIVVETQYF.

This clone showed up just a few times. The chain recombines TRBV2 with TRBJ1-3; TRBD1 might be the D (6 bases). The ends were cut back, 6 bases at V and 0 bases at J, with 12 bases in the middle. The germline gives CDR1 SNHLY, CDR2 FYNNEI. The length of the CDR3 is 15 residues. The CDR3 DNA reads as TGTGCCAGCAGAGACAGGTTCAGCTCTGGAAACACCATATATTTT. This encodes CASRDRFSSGNTIYF.

This clone was seen only once. V usage is TRBV4-1 and J usage is TRBJ2-5; tentatively, D is TRBD1 (5 bases). This CDR3 spans 14 amino acids. Trimming took off 4 bases at V and 5 bases at J, with 14 bases between the two ends. The germline CDR1 and CDR2 sequences are MGHRA and YSYEKL. As DNA, the CDR3 is TGCGCCAGCAGCCTGACAGATTACTTGGAGACCCAGTACTTC. Translating it yields CASSLTDYLETQYF.

The chain has TRBV7-6 and TRBJ1-6; D remains unclear. Trimming left V 2 bases short and J 7 bases short, with 6 bases between. The germline V gene has CDR1 SGHVS and CDR2 FNYEAQ. This CDR3 is built from 13 residues. The CDR3 DNA follows: TGTGCCAGCAGCTTAAGCACCAATTCACCCCTCCACTTT. Its protein is CASSLSTNSPLHF.

The chain links TRBV4-1 to TRBJ1-1; 9 positions agree with TRBD1. The CDR3 extends over 18 amino acids. Germline V lookup: CDR1 MGHRA, CDR2 YSYEKL. J lost 4 bases, V lost 3 bases, and 15 bases had no gene match. CDR3 nucleotides: TGCGCCAGCAGCCACTTATACCGGGACAGGGAAGGGGTCACTGAAGCTTTCTTT. Its protein is CASSHLYRDREGVTEAFF.

This rearrangement joins TRBV11-2 to TRBJ2-5; either TRBD1 or TRBD2 may fit D (6 bases each). The germline V gene has CDR1 SGHAT and CDR2 FQNNGV. The V gene lost 2 bases and the J gene lost 3 bases, with 13 bases spanning the gap. The CDR3 length is 15 residues. CDR3 loop: CASSLFGGREETQYF. For the CDR3, the DNA is TGTGCCAGCAGCTTATTCGGGGGCCGAGAAGAGACCCAGTACTTC.

The chain is built from TRBV7-3 and TRBJ2-2, with 8 bases fitting TRBD1. This CDR3 spans 14 amino acids. Germline V gene data show CDR1 as SGHTA and CDR2 as FQGTGA. Trimming cost V 4 bases and J 7 bases; bases outside gene matches: 5. The CDR3 here is CASSSTGGNGELFF. DNA for the CDR3: TGTGCCAGCAGCTCAACAGGGGGTAACGGGGAGCTGTTTTTT.

The chain employs TRBV27 and TRBJ1-5; 10 positions match TRBD1. CDR3 length: 14 residues. Per germline, CDR1 MNHEY and CDR2 SMNVEV (reference sequence). V was pared by 9 bases and J by 3 bases, with 5 bases of the junction left unmatched. The CDR3 region is CASTDRGNNQPQHF. Written as DNA, the CDR3 is TGTGCCAGTACGGACAGGGGGAACAATCAGCCCCAGCATTTT.

V usage is TRBV27 and J usage is TRBJ2-7; 11 nucleotides line up with TRBD1. Per germline, CDR1 MNHEY and CDR2 SMNVEV (reference sequence). After removal of 7 bases from V and 7 bases from J, the junction contained 6 bases not matched to a gene. This CDR3 contains 13 residues. The CDR3 nucleotides are TGTGCCAGCAAAGGACAGGGGGCTGGGGAGCAGTACTTC. This translates into CASKGQGAGEQYF.

The chain carries TRBV7-3 and TRBJ2-1, with 8 bases that match TRBD2. The germline CDR1 and CDR2 sequences are SGHTA and FQGTGA. Unmatched junction bases numbered 3, after V lost 1 base and J lost 7 bases. The CDR3 has 14 residues. CDR3 nucleotides: TGTGCCAGCAGCTTAAATCCTAGCGGGAATGAGCAGTTCTTC. Protein product: CASSLNPSGNEQFF. Drawing the rest from reference TRBV7-3 and TRBJ2-1, the complete variable domain is GAGVSQTPSNKVTEKGKYVELRCDPISGHTALYWYRQSLGQGPEFLIYFQGTGAADDSGLPNDRFFAVRPEGSVSTLKIQRTERGDSAVYLCASSLNPSGNEQFFGPGTRLTVL.

The V gene is TRBV5-1, the J gene TRBJ2-3, with 7 bases aligning to TRBD2. Per germline, CDR1 SGHRS and CDR2 YFSETQ. The CDR3 contains 14 residues. Unmatched junction bases numbered 5, after V lost 2 bases and J lost 5 bases. The CDR3 nucleotides are TGCGCCAGCAGCTTTACGGTAGCGGGAGATACGCAGTATTTT. Protein sequence: CASSFTVAGDTQYF. The full variable domain, completed using reference TRBV5-1 and TRBJ2-3, is KAGVTQTPRYLIKTRGQQVTLSCSPISGHRSVSWYQQTPGQGLQFLFEYFSETQRNKGNFPGRFSGRQFSNSRSEMNVSTLELGDSALYLCASSFTVAGDTQYFGPGTRLTVL.

V gene TRBV7-8 combines with J gene TRBJ2-5; 11 nucleotides align to TRBD2. Unmatched junction bases numbered 4, after V lost 1 base and J lost 3 bases. Looked up from germline, CDR1 is SGHVS and CDR2 is FQNEAQ. The CDR3 sequence is 16 residues long. The CDR3 DNA sequence: TGTGCCAGCAGCTTAGGGTTACTAGCGGGGGAAGAGACCCAGTACTTC. Its translation is CASSLGLLAGEETQYF.

This chain's CDR3 is CASSLGIGKLPIGETQYF. For the CDR3, the DNA is TGTGCCAGCAGCTTAGGTATCGGGAAGTTGCCAATCGGGGAGACCCAGTACTTC. The chain has TRBV7-2 and TRBJ2-5; D perhaps matches TRBD2 (5 bases). Between the trimmed V and J ends, which lost 1 base and 5 bases, there was a span of 23 bases. In germline, CDR1 is SGHTA, CDR2 FQGNSA. The CDR3 has 18 residues.